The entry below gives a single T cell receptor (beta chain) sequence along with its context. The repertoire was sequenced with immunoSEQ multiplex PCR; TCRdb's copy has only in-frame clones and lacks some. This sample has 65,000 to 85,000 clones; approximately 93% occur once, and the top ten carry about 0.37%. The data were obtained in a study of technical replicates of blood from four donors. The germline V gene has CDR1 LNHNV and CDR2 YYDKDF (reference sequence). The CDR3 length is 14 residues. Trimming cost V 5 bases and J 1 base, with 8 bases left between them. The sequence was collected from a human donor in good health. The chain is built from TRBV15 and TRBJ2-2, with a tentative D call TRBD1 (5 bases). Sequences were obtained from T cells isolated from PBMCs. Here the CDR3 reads CATSYGQNTGELFF. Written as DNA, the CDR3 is TGTGCCACCAGCTACGGACAGAACACCGGGGAGCTGTTTTTT.